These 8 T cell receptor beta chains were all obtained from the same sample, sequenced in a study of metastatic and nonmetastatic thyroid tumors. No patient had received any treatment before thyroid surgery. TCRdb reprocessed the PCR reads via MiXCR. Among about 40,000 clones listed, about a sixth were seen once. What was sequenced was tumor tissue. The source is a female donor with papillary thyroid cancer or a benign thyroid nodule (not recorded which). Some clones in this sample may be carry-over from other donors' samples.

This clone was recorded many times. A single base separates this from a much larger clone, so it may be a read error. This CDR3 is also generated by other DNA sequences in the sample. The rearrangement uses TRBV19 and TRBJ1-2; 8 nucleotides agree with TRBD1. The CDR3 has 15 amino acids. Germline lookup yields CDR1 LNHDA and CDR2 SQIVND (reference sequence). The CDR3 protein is CASSPRTGSNYGYTF. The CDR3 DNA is TGCGCCAGTAGTCCACGGACAGGGAGTAACTATGGCTACACCTTC.

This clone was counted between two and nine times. CDR3 in DNA: TGTGCCACCAGCAGAGAAGTTAGTGTGGGGGTCTACACCTTC. It specifies CATSREVSVGVYTF. This chain connects TRBV15 to TRBJ1-2; D may be TRBD1 (5 bases). The V gene lost 0 bases and the J gene lost 10 bases, with 15 bases spanning the gap. The CDR3 runs to 14 residues. The germline gives CDR1 LNHNV, CDR2 YYDKDF (reference sequence).

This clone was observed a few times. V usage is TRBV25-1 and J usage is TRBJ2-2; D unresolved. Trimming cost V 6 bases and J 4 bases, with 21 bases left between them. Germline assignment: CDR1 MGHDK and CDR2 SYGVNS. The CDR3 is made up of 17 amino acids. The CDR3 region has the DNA TGTGCCAGCAGCCTAAAGGCGCTCAGGTCTGGCACCGGGGAGCTGTTTTTT. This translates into CASSLKALRSGTGELFF.

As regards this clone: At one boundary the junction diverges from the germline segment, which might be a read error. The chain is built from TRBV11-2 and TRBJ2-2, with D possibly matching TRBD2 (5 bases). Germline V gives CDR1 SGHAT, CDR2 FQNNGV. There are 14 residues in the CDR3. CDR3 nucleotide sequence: TGTGCCAGCAGGCAAAGGAGCTGGACCGGGGAGCTTTTTTTT. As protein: CASRQRSWTGELFF. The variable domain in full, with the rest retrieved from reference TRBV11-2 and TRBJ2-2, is EAGVAQSPRYKIIEKRQSVAFWCNPISGHATLYWYQQILGQGPKLLIQFQNNGVVDDSQLPKDRFSAERLKGVDSTLKIQPAKLEDSAVYLCASRQRSWTGELFFGEGSRLTVL.

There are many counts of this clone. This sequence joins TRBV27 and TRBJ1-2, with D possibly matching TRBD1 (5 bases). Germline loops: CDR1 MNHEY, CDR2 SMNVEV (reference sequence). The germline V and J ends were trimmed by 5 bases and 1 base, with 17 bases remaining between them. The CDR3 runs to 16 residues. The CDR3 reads CASSPSPGPLNYGYTF. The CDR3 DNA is TGTGCCAGCAGTCCCTCCCCGGGACCGCTTAACTATGGCTACACCTTC.

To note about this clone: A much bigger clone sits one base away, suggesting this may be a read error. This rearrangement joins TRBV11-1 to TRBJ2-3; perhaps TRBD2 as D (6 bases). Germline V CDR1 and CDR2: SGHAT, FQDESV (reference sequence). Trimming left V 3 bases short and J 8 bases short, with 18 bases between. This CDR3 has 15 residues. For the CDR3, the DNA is TGTGCCAGCAGCTTTACTAGCAGAGCTGGGGGTACGCAGTATTTT. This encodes CASSFTSRAGGTQYF.

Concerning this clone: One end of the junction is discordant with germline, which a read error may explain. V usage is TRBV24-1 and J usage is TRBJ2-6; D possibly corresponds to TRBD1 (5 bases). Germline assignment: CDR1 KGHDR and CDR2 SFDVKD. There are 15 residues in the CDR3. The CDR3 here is CVTSDPTAGANVMTF. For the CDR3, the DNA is TGTGTCACCAGTGACCCGACAGCTGGGGCCAACGTCATGACTTTC.

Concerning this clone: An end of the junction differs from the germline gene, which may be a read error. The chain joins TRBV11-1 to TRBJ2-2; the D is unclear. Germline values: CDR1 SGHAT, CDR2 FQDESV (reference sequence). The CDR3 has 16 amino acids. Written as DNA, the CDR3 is TGTGCCAACAGCCCGACTCCGCGTGCGAACACCGGGGAGCTGTTTTTT. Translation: CANSPTPRANTGELFF.